Detailed here is one T cell receptor (beta chain). The same CDR3 also results from other DNA sequences found in this sample. RNA was isolated and reverse transcribed to cDNA, the sequencing template. Using immunoSEQ multiplex PCR, the repertoire was profiled, and TCRdb retains in-frame clones only, with some absent. The sample carries 140,000 to 150,000 clones, around 60% recorded once. In germline, CDR1 is SEHNR, CDR2 FQNEAQ (reference sequence). There are 11 residues in the CDR3. The V end was cut by 7 bases, the J end by 5 bases, with 8 bases between. The sample is drawn from a study of CD8+ T cells in alopecia areata.

This sequence originates from a human donor with alopecia areata. Here the sequenced sample was CD4+ T cells sorted from blood, taken at week 0. The rearrangement links TRBV7-9 to TRBJ2-5; D might be TRBD1 (5 bases). The CDR3, as DNA: TGTGCCAGCACCTCAGGGGAGACCCAGTACTTC. Translated, it gives CASTSGETQYF.